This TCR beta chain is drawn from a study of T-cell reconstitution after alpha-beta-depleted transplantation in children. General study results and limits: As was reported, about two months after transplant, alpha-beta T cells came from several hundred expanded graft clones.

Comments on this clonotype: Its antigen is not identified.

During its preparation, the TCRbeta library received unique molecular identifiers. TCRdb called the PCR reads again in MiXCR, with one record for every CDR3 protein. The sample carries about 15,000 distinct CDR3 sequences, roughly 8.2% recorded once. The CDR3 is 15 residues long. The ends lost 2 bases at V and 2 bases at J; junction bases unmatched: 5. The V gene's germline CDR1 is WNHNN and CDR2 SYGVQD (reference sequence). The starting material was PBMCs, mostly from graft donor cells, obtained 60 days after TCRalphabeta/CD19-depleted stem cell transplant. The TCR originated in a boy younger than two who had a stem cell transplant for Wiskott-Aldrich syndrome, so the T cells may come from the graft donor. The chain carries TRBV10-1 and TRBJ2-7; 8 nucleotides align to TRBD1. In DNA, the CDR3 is TGCGCCAGCAGTGAGATAGGGACAGGTACCTACGAGCAGTACTTC. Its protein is CASSEIGTGTYEQYF.